This T cell receptor beta chain was profiled in a study of T-cell reconstitution after alpha-beta-depleted transplantation in children. Preparation of the TCRbeta library used unique molecular identifiers. TCRdb recomputed calls from the PCR reads with MiXCR, one row per CDR3 protein. The table shows some 400,000 distinct CDR3 sequences, with roughly 20% occurring only once. This CDR3 has 19 amino acids. Losses at the gene ends were 2 bases for V and 1 base for J; bases not matched to a gene: 14. The germline V gene has CDR1 MNHNS and CDR2 SASEGT. This clonotype was detected only a few times. The source was PBMCs from the stem cell graft donor, collected from the stem cell graft. The source of this sequence is a human donor who donated a stem cell graft to a child with acute myeloid leukemia. This chain connects TRBV6-1 to TRBJ1-1, with 9 bases aligning to TRBD1. DNA of the CDR3: TGTGCCAGCAGTGAATTTTCTGGGACAGGGCAAGAGAGGAACACTGAAGCTTTCTTT. Its protein product is CASSEFSGTGQERNTEAFF.